Below are 21 T cell receptor beta chains sequenced from a single sample in a study of cytotoxic CD8 clonotypes in ibrutinib-treated CLL. Method: immunoSEQ multiplex PCR; TCRdb's copy keeps in-frame clones and lacks some. This table holds 90,000 to 95,000 clones, roughly 80% found once. The input for sequencing was PBMCs, taken after 24 months of ibrutinib treatment. The origin of the receptors is a human donor with chronic lymphocytic leukemia.

In its sample, this clone was seen a few times. The CDR3 spells CAWGTSGGTGELFF. In nucleotides, the CDR3 is TGTGCCTGGGGGACTAGCGGGGGCACCGGGGAGCTGTTTTTT. The J gene is TRBJ2-2, the V gene TRBV30; 14 bases fit TRBD2. Germline CDR1 GTSNPN, CDR2 SVGIG (reference sequence). The CDR3 runs to 14 residues. V shed 5 bases and J 4 bases; nucleotides not matched to a gene: 0.

V gene TRBV14 combines with J gene TRBJ2-3; 8 bases match TRBD2. J gave up 4 bases and V 0 bases, and 6 bases lay outside the gene matches. Germline V gene sequence: CDR1 SGHDN, CDR2 FVKESK. This CDR3 region has 16 residues. The DNA for the CDR3 is TGTGCCAGCAGCCAAGATTCGGGACTAGGATCAGATACGCAGTATTTT. It yields the protein CASSQDSGLGSDTQYF.

V usage is TRBV7-3 and J usage is TRBJ2-1; D possibly corresponds to TRBD2 (5 bases). Trimming took off 2 bases at V and 7 bases at J, with 12 bases between the two ends. This CDR3 has 14 residues. Germline CDR1 reads SGHTA; CDR2 reads FQGTGA. CDR3 DNA sequence: TGTGCCAGCAGCTTACAACCCCGAGGGAATGAGCAGTTCTTC. It codes for CASSLQPRGNEQFF.

This rearrangement joins TRBV2 to TRBJ1-4; 7 bases agree with TRBD1. Trimming cost V 4 bases and J 3 bases; bases outside gene matches: 5. In germline, CDR1 is SNHLY, CDR2 FYNNEI. The CDR3 is made up of 15 amino acids. CDR3 in amino acids: CASSGSGGANEKLFF. The CDR3 region has the DNA TGTGCCAGCAGTGGTTCAGGGGGGGCTAATGAAAAACTGTTTTTT.

The J gene is TRBJ2-1, the V gene TRBV11-2, with D unclear. The CDR3 extends over 12 amino acids. Germline CDR1 SGHAT, CDR2 FQNNGV. Trimming pared 5 bases from V and 3 bases from J, leaving 5 bases between. DNA for the CDR3: TGTGCCAGCAGCCAATTCTACAATGAGCAGTTCTTC. This gives the protein CASSQFYNEQFF.

CDR3 sequence (DNA): TGTGCCAGTACCCTACTCGGGGCCAACGTCCTGACTTTC. It is translated as CASTLLGANVLTF. The rearrangement uses TRBV19 and TRBJ2-6; D gene ambiguous. This CDR3 has 13 residues. Germline V gene sequence: CDR1 LNHDA, CDR2 SQIVND (reference sequence). Trimming stripped 7 bases from V and 4 bases from J, with 8 bases between.

V usage is TRBV28 and J usage is TRBJ1-5; tentatively, D is TRBD1 (6 bases). V lost 6 bases to trimming and J lost 7 bases, with 19 bases between them. Germline V CDR1 and CDR2: MDHEN, SYDVKM. The CDR3 consists of 15 residues. Here the CDR3 DNA reads TGTGCCAGCAGCCTGGACAGTCCCTCGGGACAGCCCCAGCATTTT. Encoded protein: CASSLDSPSGQPQHF.

This rearrangement joins TRBV7-2 to TRBJ1-4; D gene ambiguous. Germline loops: CDR1 SGHTA, CDR2 FQGNSA. Trimming took off 5 bases at V and 7 bases at J, with 17 bases between the two ends. CDR3 length: 15 amino acids. This CDR3 is CASSLRTAGSEKLFF. In DNA form, the CDR3 reads TGTGCCAGCAGCCTCCGGACCGCGGGTAGTGAAAAACTGTTTTTT. The variable domain in full, completed from reference TRBV7-2 and TRBJ1-4, reads GAGVSQSPSNKVTEKGKDVELRCDPISGHTALYWYRQSLGQGLEFLIYFQGNSAPDKSGLPSDRFSAERTGGSVSTLTIQRTQQEDSAVYLCASSLRTAGSEKLFFGSGTQLSVL.

The CDR3 spells CASSLVLGLAGVRDVTGELFF. The CDR3 DNA is TGTGCCAGCAGTTTAGTTTTGGGACTAGCGGGAGTTAGGGATGTTACCGGGGAGCTGTTTTTT. This chain connects TRBV27 to TRBJ2-2, with 14 bases aligning to TRBD2. CDR3 length: 21 residues. Germline loops: CDR1 MNHEY, CDR2 SMNVEV (reference sequence). Losses at the gene ends were 2 bases for V and 5 bases for J; bases not matched to a gene: 16.

The genes are TRBV19 and TRBJ2-2; D gene unclear. Germline loops: CDR1 LNHDA, CDR2 SQIVND (reference sequence). This CDR3 is 14 amino acids long. Trimming took 2 bases from V and 0 from J, leaving 4 bases between them. The CDR3 here is CASSIYSNTGELFF. The DNA of the CDR3 is TGTGCCAGTAGTATATACTCGAACACCGGGGAGCTGTTTTTT.

The chain couples TRBV18 to TRBJ2-5; D unclear. Germline-derived CDR1 and CDR2 are KGHSH and LQKENI. Trimming pared 0 bases from V and 1 base from J, leaving 9 bases between. This CDR3 region has 15 residues. DNA of the CDR3: TGTGCCAGCTCACCACCCTGGGGAATCCAAGAGACCCAGTACTTC. It encodes CASSPPWGIQETQYF.

V gene TRBV5-1 combines with J gene TRBJ2-3; 9 nucleotides agree with TRBD2. The CDR3 has 15 residues. The V segment lost 3 bases and the J segment 0 bases; nucleotides outside the gene matches: 2. The germline CDR1 and CDR2 sequences are SGHRS and YFSETQ. The CDR3 DNA sequence: TGCGCCAGCAGCTCAACTAGCGGGAGCACAGATACGCAGTATTTT. As protein: CASSSTSGSTDTQYF.

This clone was detected many times. The chain uses TRBV27 and TRBJ2-3; D is unresolved. V was pared by 2 bases and J by 3 bases, with 12 bases between. Germline assignment: CDR1 MNHEY and CDR2 SMNVEV (reference sequence). CDR3 length: 15 residues. CDR3 protein: CASSLGQLVTDTQYF. The CDR3 DNA is TGTGCCAGCAGTTTAGGGCAGTTAGTAACAGATACGCAGTATTTT.

This chain connects TRBV28 to TRBJ2-6; 9 nucleotides align to TRBD1. The CDR3 runs 16 residues. J gave up 0 bases and V 10 bases, and 7 bases lay outside the gene matches. In germline, CDR1 is MDHEN, CDR2 SYDVKM. This CDR3 is CATNRGRLSGANVLTF. In nucleotides, the CDR3 is TGTGCCACTAACAGGGGGCGCCTCTCTGGGGCCAACGTCCTGACTTTC.

The chain uses TRBV7-9 and TRBJ2-2; a possible D gene is TRBD1 (5 bases). Germline CDR1 and CDR2: SEHNR and FQNEAQ (reference sequence). V dropped 5 bases and J dropped 8 bases, with 15 bases sitting between them. CDR3 length equals 14 residues. Here the CDR3 reads CASSNLPGSGELFF. The CDR3 DNA follows: TGTGCCAGCAGCAACCTCCCAGGGTCTGGGGAGCTGTTTTTT.

This clone was seen more than once but under ten times. The genes are TRBV5-6 and TRBJ1-5, with D possibly TRBD1 on 6 matching bases. V lost 4 bases, J lost 7 bases, and 15 bases lay in between. There are 14 residues in the CDR3. Germline V gene data show CDR1 as SGHDT and CDR2 as YYEEEE. The CDR3 DNA follows: TGTGCCAGCAGCCTGGCGGGGGCAGGGCAGCCCCAGCATTTT. Residues: CASSLAGAGQPQHF.

This chain links TRBV14 with TRBJ2-2; D is perhaps TRBD1 or TRBD2 (6 bases each). The CDR3 loop spans 15 amino acids. V was trimmed by 1 base and J by 6 bases, leaving 12 bases between them. Looked up from germline, CDR1 is SGHDN and CDR2 is FVKESK. As DNA, the CDR3 is TGTGCCAGCAGCCAAGTAGGAGGGGGGCCCGGGGAGCTGTTTTTT. It specifies CASSQVGGGPGELFF.

About this clone: Its ends do not fully match the called genes, so a read error is possible. This chain joins TRBV23-1 and TRBJ2-7; D uncertain. TRBV23-1 is flagged as an ORF with uncertain function. The CDR3 spans 14 residues. The CDR3 region is CASSQSNSNYGQYF. CDR3 DNA: TGCGCCAGCAGCCAATCAAACTCGAACTACGGGCAGTACTTC.

This clone was observed once. The V gene is TRBV5-1, the J gene TRBJ2-7; weak D call: TRBD1 (7 bases). Looked up from germline, CDR1 is SGHRS and CDR2 is YFSETQ. The CDR3 covers 16 residues. V lost 3 bases and J lost 4, with 20 bases in between. CDR3 sequence (DNA): TGCGCCAGCAGCTCGGCCCCCGAGACAGGGAGGTACGAGCAGTACTTC. Residues: CASSSAPETGRYEQYF.

The gene calls are TRBV11-3 and TRBJ2-7, with 8 bases identical to TRBD1. The CDR3 loop spans 15 amino acids. V dropped 4 bases and J dropped 1; count of bases not matched to a gene: 6. Per germline, CDR1 SGHNT and CDR2 YENEEA. The chain's CDR3 is CASSYGQGPSYEQYF. CDR3 DNA sequence: TGTGCCAGCAGCTACGGACAGGGCCCATCCTACGAGCAGTACTTC.

This CDR3 reads CASSRDRNYEQYF. Here the CDR3 DNA reads TGTGCCAGTAGTCGGGACAGGAACTACGAGCAGTACTTC. The genes are TRBV19 and TRBJ2-7, with 8 nucleotides matching TRBD1. CDR1 LNHDA and CDR2 SQIVND come from the germline V gene (reference sequence). The CDR3 length is 13 residues. V lost 5 bases, J lost 3 bases, and 3 bases stayed unmatched.